The clone carrying this TCR beta chain was counted only a few times. The PCR contained 60 Vbeta and 13 Jbeta primers. Assay used: immunoSEQ multiplex PCR; TCRdb lists only in-frame clones, some missing. The sample holds 90,000 to 120,000 clones, roughly 82% seen once. This specimen belongs to a study of cytomegalovirus exposure and HLA in healthy donors. The CDR3 runs to 13 residues. V was trimmed by 2 bases and J by 1 base, leaving 6 bases between them. Germline V gene sequence: CDR1 SGHRS, CDR2 YFSETQ. The material sequenced was PBMCs. The genes are TRBV5-1 and TRBJ1-1; D is perhaps TRBD1 (5 bases). The source of this sequence is a male donor in good health and CMV-seronegative. The CDR3 reads CASSFGQNTEAFF. The CDR3, as DNA: TGCGCCAGCAGCTTCGGACAGAACACTGAAGCTTTCTTT.